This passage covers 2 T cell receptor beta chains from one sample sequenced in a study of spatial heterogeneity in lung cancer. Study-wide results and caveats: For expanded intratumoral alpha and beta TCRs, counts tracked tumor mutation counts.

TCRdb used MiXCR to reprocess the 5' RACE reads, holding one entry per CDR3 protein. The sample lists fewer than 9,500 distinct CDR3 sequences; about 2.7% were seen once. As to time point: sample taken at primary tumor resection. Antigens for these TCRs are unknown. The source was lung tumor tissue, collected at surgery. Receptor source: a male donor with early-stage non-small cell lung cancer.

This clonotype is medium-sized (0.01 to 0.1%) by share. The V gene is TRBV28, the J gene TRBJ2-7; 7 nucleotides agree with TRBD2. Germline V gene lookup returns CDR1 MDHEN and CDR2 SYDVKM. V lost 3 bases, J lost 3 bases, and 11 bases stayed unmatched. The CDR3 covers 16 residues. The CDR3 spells CASSFLLAAVFYEQYF. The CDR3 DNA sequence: TGTGCCAGCAGTTTTCTCCTAGCGGCGGTTTTCTACGAGCAGTACTTC.

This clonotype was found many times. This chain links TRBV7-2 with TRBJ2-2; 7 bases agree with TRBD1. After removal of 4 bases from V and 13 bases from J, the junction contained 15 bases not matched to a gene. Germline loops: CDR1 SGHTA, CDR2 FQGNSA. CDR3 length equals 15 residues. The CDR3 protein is CASSYRDRYLSALFF. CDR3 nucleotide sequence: TGTGCCAGCAGCTACCGGGACAGATATTTGAGTGCGCTGTTTTTT.